Sequencing of this T cell receptor beta chain was carried out in a study of Ad26.COV2.S vaccination and SARS-CoV-2 variants. Study in general: Once, or twice with 56 days between doses, Ad26.COV2.S was given intramuscularly.

A word on this clone: Its antigen is currently unknown.

As for treatment: approximately 18 received Ad26.COV2.S at low or high dose, single or two shots; about 5 received placebo; per-sample allocation not given. All samples were drawn on day 63, counting from the first vaccine or placebo injection. An adult aged 18-55 years in Boston served as the donor. The V gene's germline CDR1 is MNHEY and CDR2 SVGAGI. The CDR3 spans 15 residues. Trimming cost V 8 bases and J 4 bases, with 17 bases left between them. Assay: immunoSEQ multiplex PCR; the TCRdb copy retains only in-frame clones and omits some. The table includes about 420,000 clones, 70% to 90% detected once. Findings and limits, study-wide: Vaccine recipients showed a spike-specific TCR breadth that was higher than in placebo recipients.

The origin of this receptor is a person between 18 and 59 years old who received the Ad26.COV2.S COVID-19 vaccine or a placebo. Material: peripheral blood, obtained in a trial of Ad26.COV2.S vaccine versus placebo. The chain carries TRBV6-5 and TRBJ2-2, with D perhaps TRBD2 (6 bases). CDR3: CASSMEGSSTGELFF. The CDR3 nucleotides are TGTGCCAGCTCCATGGAGGGATCGAGCACCGGGGAGCTGTTTTTT.